This T cell receptor beta chain is from a study of human T cells and chemical hapten exposure. In the study overall: Sensitization used 2% DPC on around 2 cm by around 2 cm upper inner arm skin.

The germline V gene has CDR1 SGHTA and CDR2 FQGTGA. This CDR3 comprises 16 residues. With 5 bases clipped from V and 1 base from J, the junction kept 5 bases outside the gene matches. As to time point: patch test 2, 6 weeks after DPC sensitization. Described treatment: therapeutic diphenylcyclopropenone sensitization with weekly scalp DPC. This clonotype was detected only a few times. MiXCR, run by TCRdb on the RACE reads, gives a single entry per CDR3 protein. The sample carries about 140,000 distinct CDR3 sequences, roughly 10% recorded once. The chain employs TRBV7-3 and TRBJ2-6; 7 bases are shared with TRBD1. The sequenced sample was whole blood, obtained in connection with sensitization to the hapten diphenylcyclopropenone (DPC). The TCR comes from a woman aged 45 to 65 with alopecia areata. Some clones in this sample may be carry-over from other donors' samples. The DNA for the CDR3 is TGTGCCAGCAGCCCGACGACAGGGTCTGGGGCCAACGTCCTGACTTTC. Its translation: CASSPTTGSGANVLTF.